A selection of T cell receptor beta chains follows, all from one sample in a study of blood T cell repertoires in COVID-19. Assay: immunoSEQ multiplex PCR; the TCRdb copy retains only in-frame clones and omits some. The sample records about 150,000 clones, 78% being singletons. Sequenced input: PBMCs or T cells enriched from blood (not recorded which). The receptors were sampled from a woman between 45 and 60 years old who had recovered from COVID-19. CDR3s include the opening cysteine and the closing phenylalanine or tryptophan.

>14|TRBJ1-2|TRBV29-1
CSVNSGASPRGYTF
>13|TRBJ1-5|TRBV29-1
CSVEEGQGQPQHF
>15|TRBJ1-1|TRBV7-2
CASSLMTGTGTEAFF
>14|TRBJ1-1|TRBV18
CASSPPGPPAEAFF
>14|TRBJ1-2|TRBV5-4
CASSPTGYNYGYTF
>15|TRBJ2-2|TRBV6-2/TRBV6-3
CASSWDSRNTGELFF
>15|TRBJ2-7|TRBV5-6
CASSLGRVSSYEQYF
>15|TRBJ1-4|TRBV9
CASSSTGTGSEKLFF
>16|TRBJ2-2|TRBV24-1
CATSDLEGRGTGELFF
>13|TRBJ2-5|TRBV9
CASNRGNQETQYF
>15|TRBJ2-6|TRBV7-2
CASSPGTSGANVLTF
>16|TRBJ1-2|TRBV20-1
CSASNQPYSLYYGYTF
>14|TRBJ1-3|TRBV5-6
CASSLVTRGNTIYF
>14|TRBJ1-4|TRBV6-5
CASTEDRGREKLFF
>11|TRBJ2-1|TRBV20-1
CSAHQAGEQFF
>13|TRBJ1-6|TRBV25-1
CASSRNSYSPLHF
>16|TRBJ2-1|TRBV18
CASSPAVGGSYNEQFF
>13|TRBJ2-5|TRBV20-1
CSASDRRSETQYF
>15|TRBJ2-1|TRBV19
CASSIQGSHYNEQFF
>16|TRBJ1-1|TRBV7-3
CASSLLSPGQGDEAFF
>15|TRBJ2-2|TRBV2
CASSTDRDNTGELFF
>15|TRBJ2-7|TRBV7-2
CASSLSTGGWYEQYF
>17|TRBJ2-6|TRBV5-3
CARSPGQGYSGANVLTF
>15|TRBJ1-6|TRBV4-1
CASSHRQAVNSPLHF
>14|TRBJ1-5|TRBV6-1
CASSEAGRTRPQHF
>16|TRBJ2-1|TRBV11-2
CASRYQRGAPYNEQFF
>11|TRBJ1-2|TRBV2
CASSPRLGYTF
>15|TRBJ1-1|TRBV25-1
CASSADRGRGTEAFF
>13|TRBJ2-7|TRBV29-1
CSAGGLPQYEQYF
>17|TRBJ2-2|TRBV11-2
CASSELAGGSKVGELFF
>13|TRBJ1-1|TRBV5-1
CASRTDRGTEAFF